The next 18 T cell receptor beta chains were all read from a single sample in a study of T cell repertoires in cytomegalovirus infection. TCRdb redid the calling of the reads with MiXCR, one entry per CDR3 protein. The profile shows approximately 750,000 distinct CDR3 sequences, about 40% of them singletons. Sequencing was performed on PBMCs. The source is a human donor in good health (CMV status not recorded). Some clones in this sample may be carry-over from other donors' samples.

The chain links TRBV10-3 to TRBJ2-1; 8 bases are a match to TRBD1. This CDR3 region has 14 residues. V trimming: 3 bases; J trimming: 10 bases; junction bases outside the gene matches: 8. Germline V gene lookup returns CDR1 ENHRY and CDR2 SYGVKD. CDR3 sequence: CAISDTTGASEQFF. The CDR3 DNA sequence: TGTGCCATCAGTGATACGACAGGGGCCTCCGAGCAGTTCTTC.

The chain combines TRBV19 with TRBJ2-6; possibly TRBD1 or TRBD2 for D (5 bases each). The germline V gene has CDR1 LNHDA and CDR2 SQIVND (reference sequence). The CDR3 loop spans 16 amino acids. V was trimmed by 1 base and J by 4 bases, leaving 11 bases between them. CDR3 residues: CASSIAAGTGANVLTF. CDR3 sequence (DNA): TGTGCCAGTAGTATAGCGGCAGGGACCGGGGCCAACGTCCTGACTTTC.

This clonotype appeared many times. The CDR3, as DNA: TGTGCCAGCAGCTTAGATGTAACCCGGGGCTACGAGCAGTACTTC. It codes for CASSLDVTRGYEQYF. The chain recombines TRBV7-2 with TRBJ2-7, with D maybe TRBD2 (5 bases). V was clipped by 1 base and J by 3 bases, with 13 bases between them. The CDR3 has 15 amino acids. The germline gives CDR1 SGHTA, CDR2 FQGNSA.

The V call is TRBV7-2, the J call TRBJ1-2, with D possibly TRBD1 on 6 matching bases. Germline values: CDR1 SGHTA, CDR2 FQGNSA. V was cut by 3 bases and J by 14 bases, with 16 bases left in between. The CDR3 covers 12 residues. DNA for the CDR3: TGTGCCAGCAGCTTGACCGGAGGGGGGATGACCTTC. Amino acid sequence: CASSLTGGGMTF.

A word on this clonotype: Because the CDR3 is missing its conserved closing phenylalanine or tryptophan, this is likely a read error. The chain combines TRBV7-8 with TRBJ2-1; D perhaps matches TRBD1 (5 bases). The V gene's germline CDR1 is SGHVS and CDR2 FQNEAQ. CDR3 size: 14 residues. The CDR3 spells CASSLLQEHKEQFL. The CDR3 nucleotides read TGTGCCAGCAGCTTATTACAGGAGCACAAGGAGCAGTTCTTA.

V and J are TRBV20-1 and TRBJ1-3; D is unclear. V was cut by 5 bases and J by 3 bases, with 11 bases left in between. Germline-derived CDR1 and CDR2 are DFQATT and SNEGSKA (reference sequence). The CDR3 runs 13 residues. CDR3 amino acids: CSAGGSGGNTIYF. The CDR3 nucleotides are TGCAGTGCTGGAGGGTCCGGTGGAAACACCATATATTTT.

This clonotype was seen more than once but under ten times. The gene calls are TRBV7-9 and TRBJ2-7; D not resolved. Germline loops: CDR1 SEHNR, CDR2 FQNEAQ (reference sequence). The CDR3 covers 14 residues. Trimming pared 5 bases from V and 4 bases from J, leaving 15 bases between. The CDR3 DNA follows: TGTGCCAGCAGCCCGAGAGGCTACCCGTACGAGCAGTACTTC. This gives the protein CASSPRGYPYEQYF.

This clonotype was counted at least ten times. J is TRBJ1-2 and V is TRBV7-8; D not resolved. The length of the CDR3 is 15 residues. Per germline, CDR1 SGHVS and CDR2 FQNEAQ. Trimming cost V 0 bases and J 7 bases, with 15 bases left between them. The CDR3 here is CASSLALTATGGYTF. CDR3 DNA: TGTGCCAGCAGCTTAGCGCTAACGGCCACGGGTGGCTACACCTTC.

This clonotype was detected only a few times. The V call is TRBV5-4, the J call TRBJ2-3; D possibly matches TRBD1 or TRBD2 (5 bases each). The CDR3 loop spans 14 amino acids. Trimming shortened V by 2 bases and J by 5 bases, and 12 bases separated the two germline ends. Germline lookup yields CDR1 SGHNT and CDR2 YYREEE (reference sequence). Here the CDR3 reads CASSLPRGGDTQYF. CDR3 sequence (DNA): TGTGCCAGCAGCTTACCTCGGGGCGGAGATACGCAGTATTTT.

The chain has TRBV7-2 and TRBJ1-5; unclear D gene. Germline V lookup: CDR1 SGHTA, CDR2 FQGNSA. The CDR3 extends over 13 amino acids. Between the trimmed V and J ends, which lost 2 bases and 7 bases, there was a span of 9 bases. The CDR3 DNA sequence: TGTGCCAGCAGCTTAAGGGTTGAACAGCCCCAGCATTTT. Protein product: CASSLRVEQPQHF.

This CDR3 is CASRLTGTSNEQFF. The CDR3 DNA is TGTGCCAGCAGGTTAACCGGGACTAGCAATGAGCAGTTCTTC. This rearrangement joins TRBV7-9 to TRBJ2-1; 8 nucleotides align to TRBD2. Germline CDR1 is SEHNR and CDR2 is FQNEAQ (reference sequence). CDR3 length: 14 amino acids. V trimming: 6 bases; J trimming: 6 bases; junction bases outside the gene matches: 7.

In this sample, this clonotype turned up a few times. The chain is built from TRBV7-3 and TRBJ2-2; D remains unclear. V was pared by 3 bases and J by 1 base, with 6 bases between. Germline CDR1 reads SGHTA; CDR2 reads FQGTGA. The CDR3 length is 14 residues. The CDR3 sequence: CASSFQQNTGELFF. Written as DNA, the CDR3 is TGTGCCAGCAGCTTTCAACAGAACACCGGGGAGCTGTTTTTT.

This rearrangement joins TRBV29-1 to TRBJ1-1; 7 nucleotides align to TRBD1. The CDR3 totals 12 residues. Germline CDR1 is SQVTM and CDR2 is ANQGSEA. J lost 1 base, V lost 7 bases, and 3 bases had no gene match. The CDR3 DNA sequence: TGCAGCGGGGGACAGCCGAACACTGAAGCTTTCTTT. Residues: CSGGQPNTEAFF.

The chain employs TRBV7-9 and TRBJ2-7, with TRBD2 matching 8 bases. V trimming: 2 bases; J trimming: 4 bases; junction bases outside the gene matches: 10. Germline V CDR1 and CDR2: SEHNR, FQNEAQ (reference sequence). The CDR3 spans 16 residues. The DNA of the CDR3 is TGTGCCAGCAGCTTAACCCTTAGCGGGGCGGAGTACGAGCAGTACTTC. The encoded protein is CASSLTLSGAEYEQYF.

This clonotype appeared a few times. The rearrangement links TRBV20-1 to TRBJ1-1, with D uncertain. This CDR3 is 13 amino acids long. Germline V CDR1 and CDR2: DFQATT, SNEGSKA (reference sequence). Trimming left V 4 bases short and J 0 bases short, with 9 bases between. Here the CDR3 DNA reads TGCAGTGCTATAGATGGTCTGAACACTGAAGCTTTCTTT. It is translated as CSAIDGLNTEAFF.

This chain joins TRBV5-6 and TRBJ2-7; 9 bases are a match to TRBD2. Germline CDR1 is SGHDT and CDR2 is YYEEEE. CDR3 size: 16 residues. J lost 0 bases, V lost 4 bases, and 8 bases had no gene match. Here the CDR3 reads CASSKRLAAISYEQYF. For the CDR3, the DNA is TGTGCCAGCAGCAAACGACTAGCGGCCATCTCCTACGAGCAGTACTTC.

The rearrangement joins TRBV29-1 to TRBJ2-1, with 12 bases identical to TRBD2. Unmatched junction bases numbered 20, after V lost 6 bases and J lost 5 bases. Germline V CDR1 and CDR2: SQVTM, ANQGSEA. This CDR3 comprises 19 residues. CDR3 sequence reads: CSVGRVLAGGQGLHNEQFF. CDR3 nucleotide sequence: TGCAGCGTAGGGAGAGTTCTAGCGGGAGGGCAAGGACTACACAATGAGCAGTTCTTC.

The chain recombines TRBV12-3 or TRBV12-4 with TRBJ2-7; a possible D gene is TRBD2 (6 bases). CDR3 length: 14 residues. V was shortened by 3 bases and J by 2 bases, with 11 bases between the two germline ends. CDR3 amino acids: CASSFGGSAYEQYF. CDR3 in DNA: TGTGCCAGCAGTTTCGGGGGATCAGCCTACGAGCAGTACTTC.